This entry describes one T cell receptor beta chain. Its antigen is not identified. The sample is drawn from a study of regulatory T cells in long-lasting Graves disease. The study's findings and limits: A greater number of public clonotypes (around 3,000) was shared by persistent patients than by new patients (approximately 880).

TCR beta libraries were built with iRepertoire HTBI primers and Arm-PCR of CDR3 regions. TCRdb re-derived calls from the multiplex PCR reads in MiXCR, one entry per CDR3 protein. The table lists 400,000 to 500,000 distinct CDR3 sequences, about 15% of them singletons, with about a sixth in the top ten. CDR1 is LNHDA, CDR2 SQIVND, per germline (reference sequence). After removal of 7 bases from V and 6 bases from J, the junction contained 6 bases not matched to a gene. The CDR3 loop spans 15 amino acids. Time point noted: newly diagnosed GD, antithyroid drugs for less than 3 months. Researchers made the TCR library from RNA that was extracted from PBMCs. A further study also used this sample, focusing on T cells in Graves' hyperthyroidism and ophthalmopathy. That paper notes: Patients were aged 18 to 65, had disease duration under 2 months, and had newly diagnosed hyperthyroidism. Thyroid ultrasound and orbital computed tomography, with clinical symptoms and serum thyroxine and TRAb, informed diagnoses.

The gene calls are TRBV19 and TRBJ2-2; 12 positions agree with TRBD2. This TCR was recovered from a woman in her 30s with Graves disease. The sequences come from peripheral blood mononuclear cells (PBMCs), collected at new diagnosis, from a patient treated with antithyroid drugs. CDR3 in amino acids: CASNRLAGASGELFF. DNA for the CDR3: TGTGCCAGTAACCGACTAGCGGGAGCCTCCGGGGAGCTGTTTTTT. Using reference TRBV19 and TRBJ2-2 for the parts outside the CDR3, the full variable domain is DGGITQSPKYLFRKEGQNVTLSCEQNLNHDAMYWYRQDPGQGLRLIYYSQIVNDFQKGDIAEGYSVSREKKESFPLTVTSAQKNPTAFYLCASNRLAGASGELFFGEGSRLTVL.